Below, 25 T cell receptor beta chains from the same sample are listed, as sequenced in a study of neurological immune-mediated disorders. Each CDR3 protein gets one entry after TCRdb re-called the 5' RACE reads with MiXCR. Among under 90,000 distinct CDR3 sequences listed, approximately 9.4% were seen once. The sequenced sample consisted of PBMCs. Receptors were obtained from a man in his fifties in good health.

This clonotype was observed a handful of times. This chain uses TRBV18 with TRBJ2-4, with 7 bases identical to TRBD1. The trim removed 5 bases at V and 5 bases at J, leaving 9 bases unmatched. The germline V gene encodes CDR1 KGHSH and CDR2 LQKENI. This CDR3 is 15 amino acids long. Here the CDR3 reads CASSTTGFGENIQYF. CDR3 bases: TGTGCCAGCTCAACGACAGGGTTTGGGGAAAACATTCAGTACTTC.

This clonotype has a count of ten or more. The chain has TRBV29-1 and TRBJ1-2; possibly TRBD1 for D (5 bases). Germline lookup yields CDR1 SQVTM and CDR2 ANQGSEA. Trimming removed 7 bases from V and 3 bases from J, with 15 bases in between. CDR3 length: 13 residues. CDR3 nucleotide sequence: TGCAGCGCAGACCCCCAAGGGGACTATGGCTACACCTTC. Its translation is CSADPQGDYGYTF. The variable domain in full, completed from reference TRBV29-1 and TRBJ1-2, reads SAVISQKPSRDICQRGTSLTIQCQVDSQVTMMFWYRQQPGQSLTLIATANQGSEATYESGFVIDKFPISRPNLTFSTLTVSNMSPEDSSIYLCSADPQGDYGYTFGSGTRLTVV.

Many counts were recorded for this clonotype. The chain links TRBV7-8 to TRBJ2-3; D remains unclear. Germline loops: CDR1 SGHVS, CDR2 FQNEAQ. The CDR3 contains 12 residues. The V and J ends lost 1 base and 4 bases respectively, with 3 bases between them. The CDR3 protein is CASSLGPDTQYF. The DNA of the CDR3 is TGTGCCAGCAGCTTAGGCCCAGATACGCAGTATTTT. Using reference TRBV7-8 and TRBJ2-3 for the parts outside the CDR3, the full variable domain is GAGVSQSPRYKVAKRGQDVALRCDPISGHVSLFWYQQALGQGPEFLTYFQNEAQLDKSGLPSDRFFAERPEGSVSTLKIQRTQQEDSAVYLCASSLGPDTQYFGPGTRLTVL.

The sample holds many counts of this clonotype. The conserved closing phenylalanine or tryptophan is absent in this CDR3, likely reflecting a read error. V is TRBV6-5 and J is TRBJ2-5; 14 bases are a match to TRBD2. In germline, CDR1 is MNHEY, CDR2 SVGAGI. V trimming: 7 bases; J trimming: 5 bases; junction bases outside the gene matches: 6. The CDR3 has 15 amino acids. In DNA, the CDR3 is TGTGCCAGCACCGGGACTAGCGGGAGAGGGGAGACCCAGTACTCC. Translated: CASTGTSGRGETQYS.

This clonotype appeared many times. The rearrangement joins TRBV7-2 to TRBJ2-1; 8 positions match TRBD1. With V trimmed by 2 bases and J by 4 bases, 7 bases remained unmatched. The germline V gene has CDR1 SGHTA and CDR2 FQGNSA. The CDR3 has 16 amino acids. DNA of the CDR3: TGTGCCAGCAGCTTACGAGGACAGGGAATTTACAATGAGCAGTTCTTC. It yields the protein CASSLRGQGIYNEQFF.

There are many counts of this clonotype. The CDR3: CASSQEGRVSDTQYF. The CDR3 nucleotides read TGCGCCAGCAGCCAAGAGGGGCGGGTTTCAGATACGCAGTATTTT. The V and J genes are TRBV4-1 and TRBJ2-3, with D perhaps being TRBD1 or TRBD2 (5 bases each). The CDR3 totals 15 residues. V lost 0 bases to trimming and J lost 4 bases, with 11 bases between them. The germline V gene has CDR1 MGHRA and CDR2 YSYEKL.

This clonotype was found many times. The chain is built from TRBV29-1 and TRBJ2-5, with 15 bases identical to TRBD2. The CDR3 totals 16 residues. CDR1 SQVTM and CDR2 ANQGSEA come from the germline V gene. V was clipped by 6 bases and J by 4 bases; unmatched bases: 9. DNA of the CDR3: TGCAGCGTACCGGGACTAGCGGGAGGACGGGGAGAGACCCAGTACTTC. It specifies CSVPGLAGGRGETQYF.

This clonotype was counted many times. The rearrangement uses TRBV5-1 and TRBJ2-5; 9 bases agree with TRBD2. V was pared by 5 bases and J by 3 bases, with 2 bases of the junction left unmatched. The CDR3 covers 13 residues. In germline, CDR1 is SGHRS, CDR2 YFSETQ. The CDR3 DNA reads TGCGCCAGCAGGGTAGCGGGAGAAGAGACCCAGTACTTC. Its protein is CASRVAGEETQYF.

This clonotype has a count of ten or more. The chain couples TRBV28 to TRBJ2-3; no reliable D call. In germline, CDR1 is MDHEN, CDR2 SYDVKM. The V gene lost 4 bases and the J gene lost 5 bases, with 7 bases spanning the gap. This CDR3 has 12 amino acids. CDR3 sequence (DNA): TGTGCCAGCAGTTCCTATATAGATACGCAGTATTTT. It translates to CASSSYIDTQYF.

This clonotype was counted ten times or more. CDR3 bases: TGTGCCAGCAAGACAGGGGGCGGTTTAGATACGCAGTATTTT. Amino acids: CASKTGGGLDTQYF. This chain uses TRBV28 with TRBJ2-3; 10 nucleotides line up with TRBD1. The germline V gene has CDR1 MDHEN and CDR2 SYDVKM. The ends lost 7 bases at V and 5 bases at J; junction bases unmatched: 6. The CDR3 loop spans 14 amino acids. The full variable domain, with the rest looked up from reference TRBV28 and TRBJ2-3, is DVKVTQSSRYLVKRTGEKVFLECVQDMDHENMFWYRQDPGLGLRLIYFSYDVKMKEKGDIPEGYSVSREKKERFSLILESASTNQTSMYLCASKTGGGLDTQYFGPGTRLTVL.

In this sample, this clonotype turned up many times. The J gene is TRBJ2-3, the V gene TRBV7-6; 8 bases map to TRBD1. There are 17 residues in the CDR3. After removal of 5 bases from V and 0 bases from J, the junction contained 10 bases not matched to a gene. Looked up from germline, CDR1 is SGHVS and CDR2 is FNYEAQ. The CDR3 protein is CASSPESTGASTDTQYF. The CDR3 DNA reads as TGTGCCAGCAGCCCAGAGTCGACAGGGGCTAGCACAGATACGCAGTATTTT.

A word on this clonotype: The junction and the germline gene differ at one end; a read error may be behind it. The J gene is TRBJ1-5, the V gene TRBV5-6; no clear D gene. The CDR3 consists of 15 residues. Germline CDR1 reads SGHDT; CDR2 reads YYEEEE. CDR3 in DNA: TGTGCCAGTAGCTTGTGGCCGCTAAGCAATCAGCCCCAGCATTTT. As protein: CASSLWPLSNQPQHF.

This clonotype occurred many times. The chain recombines TRBV7-2 with TRBJ1-1; D is ambiguous. This CDR3 spans 14 amino acids. From germline, CDR1 is SGHTA and CDR2 FQGNSA. Trimming removed 6 bases at V and 4 bases at J, with 15 bases between. The CDR3 reads CASREGGTSTEAFF. Here the CDR3 DNA reads TGTGCCAGCAGGGAAGGAGGCACTAGCACTGAAGCTTTCTTT.

The sample holds many counts of this clonotype. This chain uses TRBV5-1 with TRBJ2-2, with D perhaps assigned TRBD1 or TRBD2 (5 bases each). This CDR3 comprises 15 residues. V lost 1 base and J lost 4, with 11 bases in between. Germline V gene lookup returns CDR1 SGHRS and CDR2 YFSETQ. CDR3 DNA sequence: TGCGCCAGCAGCTTGTCGGGGCTTGGCACCGGGGAGCTGTTTTTT. Translation gives CASSLSGLGTGELFF.

This clonotype was counted at least ten times. The V call is TRBV6-4, the J call TRBJ1-1; no clear D gene. CDR3 length: 13 residues. CDR1 and CDR2 from the germline V gene are MRHNA and SNTAGT. The V and J ends lost 4 bases and 1 base respectively, with 7 bases between them. CDR3: CASSVRENTEAFF. CDR3 in DNA: TGTGCCAGCAGTGTTCGGGAGAACACTGAAGCTTTCTTT.

This clonotype was seen ten or more times. The chain combines TRBV28 with TRBJ1-2; 7 nucleotides match TRBD1. CDR3 length: 14 residues. The trim removed 5 bases at V and 1 base at J, leaving 4 bases unmatched. Germline values: CDR1 MDHEN, CDR2 SYDVKM. CDR3 DNA sequence: TGTGCCAGCAGTATCGGGACAGTTAACTATGGCTACACCTTC. Translated: CASSIGTVNYGYTF.

There are many counts of this clonotype. This chain links TRBV7-9 with TRBJ2-7; a weak D match, TRBD1 (5 bases). Trimming removed 5 bases from V and 1 base from J, with 12 bases in between. The CDR3 sequence is 14 residues long. Germline CDR1 reads SEHNR; CDR2 reads FQNEAQ (reference sequence). The CDR3 DNA sequence: TGTGCCAGCAGCGTCTCGACAGATTCCTACGAGCAGTACTTC. Its protein product is CASSVSTDSYEQYF.

Of note for this clonotype: This sequence may be a read error, since a much larger clone differs from it by one base. This chain uses TRBV7-2 with TRBJ2-7; no firm D call. The CDR3 has 14 residues. Germline loops: CDR1 SGHTA, CDR2 FQGNSA. V was shortened by 10 bases and J by 0 bases, with 16 bases between the two germline ends. CDR3 bases: TGTGCCAACATGCTTGGGATAAGCTCCTACGAGCAGTACTTC. As protein: CANMLGISSYEQYF.

Many counts were recorded for this clonotype. The chain carries TRBV6-4 and TRBJ2-1, with 9 bases matching TRBD2. The CDR3 covers 16 residues. Germline CDR1 reads MRHNA; CDR2 reads SNTAGT. The ends lost 0 bases at V and 4 bases at J; junction bases unmatched: 4. This CDR3 reads CASSDSRLAGYNEQFF. In DNA, the CDR3 is TGTGCCAGCAGTGACTCGAGGCTAGCGGGATACAATGAGCAGTTCTTC.

This clonotype was seen at least ten times. The V gene is TRBV28, the J gene TRBJ2-5; TRBD1 is a possible D gene (6 bases). Trimming shortened V by 6 bases and J by 8 bases, and 28 bases separated the two germline ends. The germline CDR1 and CDR2 sequences are MDHEN and SYDVKM. There are 17 residues in the CDR3. CDR3 nucleotide sequence: TGTGCCAGCAGCCCAACAAACTTGGACAGATCCAAGATTACCCAGTACTTC. Translation gives CASSPTNLDRSKITQYF.

In the case of this clonotype: This may stem from a read error, because a much larger clone lies one nucleotide away. J is TRBJ2-7 and V is TRBV20-1; 12 bases are a match to TRBD2. There are 15 residues in the CDR3. From germline, CDR1 is DFQATT and CDR2 SNEGSKA (reference sequence). With V trimmed by 6 bases and J by 2 bases, 8 bases remained unmatched. DNA of the CDR3: TGCAGTGCGCCGAGACTAGCGGGGGTACCCTACGAGCAGTACTTC. Amino acids: CSAPRLAGVPYEQYF.

This clonotype turned up a few times. The J gene is TRBJ2-1, the V gene TRBV28; the match to TRBD2 covers 11 bases. J gave up 0 bases and V 6 bases, and 4 bases lay outside the gene matches. There are 16 residues in the CDR3. Germline V CDR1 and CDR2: MDHEN, SYDVKM. The CDR3 DNA follows: TGTGCCAGCAGACCTACTAGCGGGGGCTCCTACAATGAGCAGTTCTTC. Protein sequence: CASRPTSGGSYNEQFF.

This clonotype has ten or more counts. The chain couples TRBV7-9 to TRBJ1-6; 9 nucleotides line up with TRBD1. The CDR3 totals 14 residues. V dropped 5 bases and J dropped 7; count of bases not matched to a gene: 3. Germline loops: CDR1 SEHNR, CDR2 FQNEAQ (reference sequence). For the CDR3, the DNA is TGTGCCAGCAGCCGGGACAGGGACAATTCACCCCTCCACTTT. It is translated as CASSRDRDNSPLHF.

This clonotype was observed at least ten times. The chain recombines TRBV12-3 or TRBV12-4 with TRBJ2-3; D uncertain. The CDR3 has 12 amino acids. V was pared by 5 bases and J by 1 base, with 4 bases between. CDR3 sequence: CASSPGTDTQYF. In nucleotides, the CDR3 is TGTGCCAGCAGTCCCGGCACAGATACGCAGTATTTT.

This clonotype appeared many times. The gene calls are TRBV3-1 and TRBJ1-6; D uncertain. The CDR3 sequence is 15 residues long. V gave up 5 bases and J gave up 5 bases, with 13 bases separating them. Germline V gene lookup returns CDR1 LGHDT and CDR2 YNNKEL (reference sequence). The CDR3 is CASSRAVADNSPLHF. The CDR3, as DNA: TGTGCCAGCAGCAGGGCTGTAGCGGATAATTCACCCCTCCACTTT.